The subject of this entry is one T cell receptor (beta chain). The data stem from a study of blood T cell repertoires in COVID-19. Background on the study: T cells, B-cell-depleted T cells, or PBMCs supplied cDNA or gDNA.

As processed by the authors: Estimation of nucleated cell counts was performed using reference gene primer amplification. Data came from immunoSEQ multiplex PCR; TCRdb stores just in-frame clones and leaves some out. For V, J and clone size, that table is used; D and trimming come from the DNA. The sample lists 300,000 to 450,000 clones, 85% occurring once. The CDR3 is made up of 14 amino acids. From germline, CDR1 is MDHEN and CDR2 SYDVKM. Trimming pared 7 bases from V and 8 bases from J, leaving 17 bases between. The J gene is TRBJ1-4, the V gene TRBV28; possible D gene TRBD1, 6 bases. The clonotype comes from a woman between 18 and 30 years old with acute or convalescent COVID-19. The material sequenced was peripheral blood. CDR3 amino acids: CASTLEQDREKLFF. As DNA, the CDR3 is TGTGCCAGCACCTTGGAGCAGGACAGAGAAAAACTGTTTTTT.